The T cell receptor beta chain described here comes from a study of cytomegalovirus exposure and HLA in healthy donors. The CDR3 runs 14 residues. V shed 3 bases, J shed 2 bases, and the junction held 0 bases outside the gene matches. Germline loops: CDR1 SEHNR, CDR2 FQNEAQ (reference sequence). Of note for this clone: Its antigen is unknown.

The PCR used 60 Vbeta and 13 Jbeta primers. TCRdb's table, derived via immunoSEQ multiplex PCR, lists solely in-frame clones and lacks some. The sample includes some 110,000 clones, under 70% seen only once; the top ten take about 1.5%. Findings and limits, study-wide: Cytomegalovirus association was listed for under 200 TCR beta chains.

Sequences were obtained from PBMCs. This TCR was sampled from a young man in good health and CMV-seronegative. The chain employs TRBV7-9 and TRBJ2-7; 11 bases are shared with TRBD2. CDR3 sequence (DNA): TGTGCCAGCAGCTTTAGCGGGAGGGCCTACGAGCAGTACTTC. It is translated as CASSFSGRAYEQYF.